The clone carrying this T cell receptor beta chain was counted only a few times. What it recognizes is unknown. The PCR made use of 60 Vbeta and 13 Jbeta primers. The protocol was immunoSEQ multiplex PCR, while the TCRdb copy is restricted to in-frame clones and leaves out a portion. The data hold 100,000 or so clones, with approximately 80% observed a single time. This CDR3 is 17 amino acids long. Trimming took off 0 bases at V and 0 bases at J, with 13 bases between the two ends. Per germline, CDR1 SGHDN and CDR2 FVKESK. This specimen comes from a study of cytomegalovirus exposure and HLA in healthy donors. The study, taken as a whole, reports: Judged likely to be a sequencing artifact was a cluster of highly shared sequence variants.

The TCR sequence derives from a man in his forties or fifties in good health and CMV-seropositive. This chain uses TRBV14 with TRBJ2-3, with D perhaps matching TRBD2 (5 bases). Sequenced sample: PBMCs. The CDR3 DNA sequence: TGTGCCAGCAGCCAAGATGAAGCGAGGACTAGCACAGATACGCAGTATTTT. Translating gives CASSQDEARTSTDTQYF.